These 23 T cell receptor beta chains were all obtained from the same sample, sequenced in a study of cytomegalovirus exposure and HLA in healthy donors. Repertoires were generated with immunoSEQ multiplex PCR, while TCRdb's copy carries only in-frame clones and drops some. The sample shows approximately 210,000 clones, roughly 86% of them seen only once. Sequencing was done on a sample of PBMCs. The receptor source for this set is a woman aged 18-35 years in good health and CMV-seronegative.

The rearrangement uses TRBV19 and TRBJ2-3; TRBD2 matches 14 bases. The V segment lost 5 bases and the J segment 6 bases; nucleotides outside the gene matches: 7. From germline, CDR1 is LNHDA and CDR2 SQIVND (reference sequence). This CDR3 comprises 16 residues. The CDR3 region has the DNA TGTGCCAGTAGTGCAGGGACTAGCGGGAGAGGGGATACGCAGTATTTT. It translates to CASSAGTSGRGDTQYF.

This rearrangement joins TRBV7-2 to TRBJ1-1, with a weak D call TRBD1 (6 bases). V gave up 6 bases and J gave up 5 bases, with 19 bases separating them. Per germline, CDR1 SGHTA and CDR2 FQGNSA. CDR3 length: 15 amino acids. The CDR3 protein is CASRVGQRFRTEAFF. The CDR3 nucleotides are TGTGCCAGCAGGGTCGGACAGCGGTTTAGGACTGAAGCTTTCTTT. Drawing the rest from reference TRBV7-2 and TRBJ1-1, the complete variable domain is GAGVSQSPSNKVTEKGKDVELRCDPISGHTALYWYRQSLGQGLEFLIYFQGNSAPDKSGLPSDRFSAERTGGSVSTLTIQRTQQEDSAVYLCASRVGQRFRTEAFFGQGTRLTVV.

The chain couples TRBV18 to TRBJ2-1; 7 bases map to TRBD2. CDR1 is KGHSH, CDR2 LQKENI, per germline. V was clipped by 1 base and J by 8 bases; unmatched bases: 8. The CDR3 totals 15 residues. The CDR3 nucleotides read TGTGCCAGCTCACCACGGACTAGTGGGGCTGATGAGCAGTTCTTC. Its protein product is CASSPRTSGADEQFF.

This clone has a handful of counts. Other DNA sequences in this sample translate to the same CDR3. This chain connects TRBV6-4 to TRBJ2-3; possible D gene TRBD2, 5 bases. Germline CDR1 is MRHNA and CDR2 is SNTAGT. V was pared by 0 bases and J by 0 bases, with 7 bases between. The CDR3 runs 15 residues. The CDR3 protein is CASSDSAGSTDTQYF. CDR3 nucleotide sequence: TGTGCCAGCAGTGACTCCGCGGGCAGCACAGATACGCAGTATTTT.

The chain has TRBV10-2 and TRBJ2-3, with 12 bases lining up with TRBD2. The CDR3 spans 14 residues. Trimming took 11 bases from V and 1 from J; bases not matched to a gene: 4. Germline CDR1 reads WSHSY; CDR2 reads SAAADI. The CDR3 loop reads CASRLAGGTDTQYF. CDR3 bases: TGCGCCTCCAGACTAGCGGGGGGCACAGATACGCAGTATTTT.

This sequence joins TRBV7-9 and TRBJ1-1, with TRBD1 matching 10 bases. Looked up from germline, CDR1 is SEHNR and CDR2 is FQNEAQ (reference sequence). CDR3 size: 15 residues. V shed 5 bases, J shed 5 bases, and the junction held 8 bases outside the gene matches. CDR3 amino acids: CASSPRQGAGTEAFF. The CDR3 nucleotides are TGTGCCAGCAGCCCTCGACAGGGGGCAGGGACTGAAGCTTTCTTT.

The rearrangement links TRBV25-1 to TRBJ1-1; no firm D call. Germline CDR1 is MGHDK and CDR2 is SYGVNS. This CDR3 is built from 14 residues. Trimming took off 1 base at V and 7 bases at J, with 13 bases between the two ends. The CDR3 sequence is CASSEFFGANEAFF. CDR3 coding DNA: TGTGCCAGCAGTGAATTTTTCGGTGCAAATGAAGCTTTCTTT.

The chain carries TRBV10-1 and TRBJ2-7; 7 nucleotides line up with TRBD1. Trimming cost V 3 bases and J 3 bases; bases outside gene matches: 5. The length of the CDR3 is 14 residues. Germline values: CDR1 WNHNN, CDR2 SYGVQD (reference sequence). CDR3 nucleotide sequence: TGCGCCAGCAGTGAAGTTTACAGGGGCTACGAGCAGTACTTC. This sequence encodes CASSEVYRGYEQYF.

This clone was detected only a few times. The gene calls are TRBV20-1 and TRBJ1-1; a weak D match, TRBD1 (5 bases). CDR1 DFQATT and CDR2 SNEGSKA come from the germline V gene (reference sequence). Trimming removed 7 bases from V and 7 bases from J, with 13 bases in between. The CDR3 contains 11 residues. As DNA, the CDR3 is TGCAGTGTCCTGGGAGGGGTTGAAGCTTTCTTT. Amino acid sequence: CSVLGGVEAFF.

V usage is TRBV18 and J usage is TRBJ1-2; 9 nucleotides line up with TRBD1. CDR3 length equals 19 residues. Germline-derived CDR1 and CDR2 are KGHSH and LQKENI. The junction had 20 bases not matched to a gene; V was cut back by 2 bases and J by 7 bases. The CDR3 protein is CASSPIPWDREGKSAGYTF. DNA of the CDR3: TGTGCCAGCTCACCAATCCCGTGGGACAGGGAAGGTAAAAGTGCTGGCTACACCTTC.

This clone was seen a single time. The J gene is TRBJ2-7, the V gene TRBV6-6; 9 bases match TRBD2. Germline V lookup: CDR1 MNHNY, CDR2 SVGAGI (reference sequence). The length of the CDR3 is 16 residues. V lost 0 bases to trimming and J lost 7 bases; unmatched junction nucleotides: 10. CDR3 sequence: CASSYSGPGLALEQYF. The CDR3 DNA follows: TGTGCCAGCAGTTACTCCGGGCCGGGACTAGCTCTGGAGCAGTACTTC.

The chain links TRBV4-1 to TRBJ1-1; 7 bases are a match to TRBD1. V shed 4 bases and J 3 bases; nucleotides not matched to a gene: 8. The germline gives CDR1 MGHRA, CDR2 YSYEKL. This CDR3 has 15 residues. The CDR3 sequence is CASSPGGGSDTEAFF. The CDR3 DNA reads as TGCGCCAGCAGCCCGGGAGGGGGCTCGGACACTGAAGCTTTCTTT.

V gene TRBV19 combines with J gene TRBJ1-2, with 8 positions matching TRBD1. The germline V gene has CDR1 LNHDA and CDR2 SQIVND (reference sequence). Germline trimming cut 8 bases from V and 3 bases from J; bases unmatched to any gene: 17. This CDR3 contains 17 residues. CDR3 sequence: CASGQGPTHLVDYGYTF. The DNA of the CDR3 is TGTGCCAGTGGACAGGGCCCGACTCACTTGGTGGACTATGGCTACACCTTC.

V usage is TRBV11-2 and J usage is TRBJ2-6, with D possibly matching TRBD1 (6 bases). CDR3 length: 17 amino acids. The V gene's germline CDR1 is SGHAT and CDR2 FQNNGV. V was trimmed by 3 bases and J by 0 bases, leaving 12 bases between them. CDR3 in DNA: TGTGCCAGCAGCTTCGGGACATGGAGCTCTGGGGCCAACGTCCTGACTTTC. Translation: CASSFGTWSSGANVLTF.

The rearrangement links TRBV6-1 to TRBJ1-2; 7 nucleotides align to TRBD1. V trimming: 6 bases; J trimming: 0 bases; junction bases outside the gene matches: 7. From germline, CDR1 is MNHNS and CDR2 SASEGT. This CDR3 is built from 15 residues. As DNA, the CDR3 is TGTGCCAGCAGCAAGTCCGGGACAGCTAACTATGGCTACACCTTC. Translation: CASSKSGTANYGYTF.

The rearrangement uses TRBV7-9 and TRBJ2-1; possibly TRBD2 for D (5 bases). Looked up from germline, CDR1 is SEHNR and CDR2 is FQNEAQ (reference sequence). Between the trimmed V and J ends, which lost 2 bases and 4 bases, there was a span of 9 bases. This CDR3 has 14 residues. CDR3 region: CASSLTAGYNEQFF. As DNA, the CDR3 is TGTGCCAGCAGCTTAACGGCGGGTTACAATGAGCAGTTCTTC.

The chain carries TRBV2 and TRBJ1-2; a weak D match, TRBD1 (6 bases). The CDR3 consists of 14 residues. The germline V gene encodes CDR1 SNHLY and CDR2 FYNNEI. Trimming removed 8 bases from V and 3 bases from J, with 16 bases in between. CDR3 DNA sequence: TGTGCCAGCCTCCTTGGGGGCTTAGACTATGGCTACACCTTC. Translating it yields CASLLGGLDYGYTF.

The rearrangement links TRBV9 to TRBJ2-7, with TRBD1 as a possible D gene (6 bases). The CDR3 consists of 14 residues. The V end was cut by 0 bases, the J end by 4 bases, with 11 bases between. CDR1 and CDR2 from the germline V gene are SGDLS and YYNGEE. CDR3 protein: CASSVDRGGYEQYF. The CDR3 bases are TGTGCCAGCAGCGTAGATCGAGGGGGTTACGAGCAGTACTTC.

V gene TRBV27 combines with J gene TRBJ2-7, with TRBD2 matching 12 bases. Trimming at V came to 2 bases and at J to 6 bases, leaving 11 bases not matched to a gene. The CDR3 has 17 amino acids. Germline V gene sequence: CDR1 MNHEY, CDR2 SMNVEV (reference sequence). CDR3 nucleotide sequence: TGTGCCAGCAGTTTACGACTAGCGGGAGCCGCGGTTGGCGAGCAGTACTTC. Translation: CASSLRLAGAAVGEQYF.

The rearrangement joins TRBV11-3 to TRBJ2-5; perhaps TRBD1 as D (6 bases). There are 14 residues in the CDR3. The ends were cut back, 1 base at V and 4 bases at J, with 10 bases in the middle. Germline V gene data show CDR1 as SGHNT and CDR2 as YENEEA. The CDR3 sequence is CASSLGQGSETQYF. The CDR3 DNA sequence: TGTGCCAGCAGCTTAGGGCAGGGGTCAGAGACCCAGTACTTC. Variable domain in full (rest from reference TRBV11-3 and TRBJ2-5): EAGVVQSPRYKIIEKKQPVAFWCNPISGHNTLYWYLQNLGQGPELLIRYENEEAVDDSQLPKDRFSAERLKGVDSTLKIQPAELGDSAVYLCASSLGQGSETQYFGPGTRLLVL.

The CDR3 sequence: CASSLVGTNEKLFF. The CDR3 coding sequence is TGTGCCAGCAGCTTAGTTGGCACTAATGAAAAACTGTTTTTT. This rearrangement joins TRBV11-2 to TRBJ1-4; D gene ambiguous. The germline V gene has CDR1 SGHAT and CDR2 FQNNGV. Trimming took off 1 base at V and 2 bases at J, with 5 bases between the two ends. There are 14 residues in the CDR3.

This rearrangement joins TRBV27 to TRBJ1-4; D might be TRBD1 (6 bases). The CDR3 has 15 residues. Germline lookup yields CDR1 MNHEY and CDR2 SMNVEV (reference sequence). Between the trimmed V and J ends, which lost 7 bases and 4 bases, there was a span of 16 bases. The CDR3 loop is CASTSWGGRNEKLFF. CDR3 nucleotides: TGTGCCAGCACCTCATGGGGGGGCCGTAATGAAAAACTGTTTTTT.

Only one count was recorded for this clone. The rearrangement joins TRBV19 to TRBJ2-7, with 7 bases matching TRBD1. Germline V gene sequence: CDR1 LNHDA, CDR2 SQIVND (reference sequence). The CDR3 covers 13 residues. V was clipped by 5 bases and J by 4 bases; unmatched bases: 5. The CDR3 DNA follows: TGTGCCAGTAGTCGACAGGGAGAATACGAGCAGTACTTC. Residues: CASSRQGEYEQYF.